One and the same sample provided the 4 T cell receptor beta chains below, sequenced in a study of OX40 agonist ivuxolimab in advanced cancers. Data came from immunoSEQ multiplex PCR; TCRdb stores just in-frame clones and leaves some out. The sample holds 65,000 to 95,000 clones; roughly 91% are singletons and the top ten take 6.2%. The source material was CD4+ or CD8+ T cells sorted from blood, sampled in a trial of the OX40 agonist ivuxolimab. The origin of the receptors is an adult with an advanced solid tumor such as melanoma, head and neck, liver or kidney cancer.

The gene calls are TRBV7-4 and TRBJ1-1; D may be TRBD1 (5 bases). Germline loops: CDR1 SGHVT, CDR2 SQSDAQ. V was trimmed by 2 bases and J by 6 bases, leaving 13 bases between them. The CDR3 is 14 residues long. The CDR3 reads CASSLTQALSEAFF. Here the CDR3 DNA reads TGTGCCAGCAGCTTAACACAGGCCCTCTCTGAAGCTTTCTTT.

This chain uses TRBV15 with TRBJ2-1; 10 bases are a match to TRBD2. The CDR3 is 15 amino acids. J was trimmed by 5 bases and V by 1 base; bases with no gene match: 2. In germline, CDR1 is LNHNV, CDR2 YYDKDF (reference sequence). The CDR3 region is CATSRGGLADNEQFF. The CDR3 bases are TGTGCCACCAGCAGAGGCGGACTAGCGGACAATGAGCAGTTCTTC.

The V call is TRBV7-6, the J call TRBJ1-3; D uncertain. CDR1 and CDR2 (germline): SGHVS, FNYEAQ. The CDR3 loop spans 16 amino acids. V was trimmed by 5 bases and J by 2 bases, leaving 16 bases between them. The CDR3 is CASSPGADRPGNTIYF. The CDR3 DNA is TGTGCCAGCAGCCCCGGAGCAGACCGTCCTGGAAACACCATATATTTT.

The chain uses TRBV11-2 and TRBJ2-2; 12 bases match TRBD2. The CDR3 is made up of 16 amino acids. With 1 base clipped from V and 6 bases from J, the junction kept 3 bases outside the gene matches. The V gene's germline CDR1 is SGHAT and CDR2 FQNNGV. DNA for the CDR3: TGTGCCAGCAGCTTAGGGACTAGCGGGACCCCCGGGGAGCTGTTTTTT. Its translation is CASSLGTSGTPGELFF. The full variable domain, rest sourced from reference TRBV11-2 and TRBJ2-2, is EAGVAQSPRYKIIEKRQSVAFWCNPISGHATLYWYQQILGQGPKLLIQFQNNGVVDDSQLPKDRFSAERLKGVDSTLKIQPAKLEDSAVYLCASSLGTSGTPGELFFGEGSRLTVL.